This TCR beta chain derives from a study of blood T cells in healthy people across ages (dated by TCRdb to 2013 to 2016). Notes on the research overall: In model experiments, roughly one uniquely barcoded TCR beta cDNA molecule per two T cells was captured by template switching. To avoid experimental bias, donors of different ages were randomly spread across the sequencing lanes. Four age groups were formed from the donors: young (average about 15 years), middle-aged (roughly 38), aged (about 62) and long-lived (about 80). For two donors (one aged 18 to 30 and one aged 80 or older), the study analyzed two additional independent replicas of 1 million unique cDNA reads from the same blood draw. Using deep sequencing normalized with unique cDNA molecular identifiers, the study measured how TCR beta repertoire diversity changes with age. Overall results and qualifications from the work: Compared with the aged group, more naive CD4+ T cells, fewer expanded clones and increased TCR diversity were shown by the long-lived group, suggesting age selection. Estimates of total diversity based on one million sequenced T cells were regarded as lower bounds and as underestimates. Because the CMV infection status of the donors was unknown, age-related changes in expanded clonotypes may potentially have been confounded. There was a strong correlation between observed TCR beta diversity and the percentage of naive T cells measured by flow cytometry. Observed TCR beta diversity per million T cells fell roughly linearly with age, and a significant reduction was already apparent by age roughly 40. Conclusive comparison of naive and antigen-experienced compartments was prevented by the profiling of bulk unsorted PBMCs.

The sample holds one count of this clonotype. The antigen this receptor binds is unknown. Qualities for individual bases were not recorded, and no much larger clone is one base off. One read provides weak support. The junction carries 11 bases between V and J, which are trimmed by 0 bases and 0 bases respectively. The CDR1 and CDR2 encoded by the germline V gene (reference sequence) are MNHNY and SVGAGI. Spanning cysteine to phenylalanine, the CDR3 consists of 16 amino acids. The only DNA kept is the CDR3, 48 bases in frame from the first base. The receptor library was made with 5' RACE. TCRdb lists the instrument as Illumina HiSeq 2500. A second PCR of roughly 6 to 11 cycles was run with a J-beta primer mix and a sample-barcoded 5' primer. A unique molecular identifier was introduced onto each TCR beta cDNA molecule by a template-switch 5' adaptor carrying 12 random nucleotides. Each sample yielded at least 2.5 million CDR3-containing paired-end reads. All of the RNA was converted into first-strand cDNA using the Mint cDNA synthesis kit, with a TRBC-specific oligonucleotide serving as the primer. All cDNA was treated with uracil-DNA glycosylase and then went through a first 18-cycle PCR with the universal primers M1SS and BC2_uni_R. The paper's data handling went like this. For normalization, 1 million high-quality reads were randomly selected from each sample, with every read carrying a distinct molecular identifier. Instead of being binned into consensus sequences, reads that shared molecular identifiers were thrown out. MiTCR, with a Q25 quality threshold and the strictest error-elimination algorithm, was used for CDR3 identification, clonotype clustering and error correction. A nonparametric unseen species model with Euler transformation was used to estimate lower-bound total TCR beta diversity. The public reads were run again by TCRdb, first through fastp at Q25 and then through MiXCR, and only productive beta chains were kept. Entries are consolidated by CDR3 protein sequence, retaining the most common genes and DNA. TCRdb's processing, not the study's, gives the V and J calls here. For this sample the table gives 550,000 to 650,000 distinct CDR3 sequences, of which under 30% were detected only once. Of the sample, 15% to 19% falls within the top ten clones.

The 35 to 40 donors, aged about 6 to 100 years, were systemically healthy Caucasian individuals from Russia. About 9.1 milliliters of peripheral blood were collected from each donor into EDTA-treated Vacutainer tubes. Ficoll-Paque density-gradient centrifugation was used to isolate PBMCs, with at least 7 million obtained per sample. Trizol reagent was used to extract total RNA from the PBMCs, yielding at least 6 micrograms per sample. The percentages of naive CD45RAhigh/CD27high T cells were determined by flow cytometry on a PBMC aliquot from every donor. The chain employs TRBV6-6 and TRBJ1-1, and TRBD1 may be the D gene, going by 5 matching bases. What was sequenced was blood. The sequence was obtained from an elderly woman in good health. The CDR3: CASSYSRRTMNTEAFF. In nucleotides, the sequence is TGTGCCAGCAGTTACTCGAGACGGACAATGAACACTGAAGCTTTCTTT.